The clone carrying this T cell receptor (beta chain) was counted only a few times. Antigen specificity is unknown. The data were obtained in a study of T cell repertoires in aging, cancer and after chemotherapy. Germline V gene lookup returns CDR1 MNHEY and CDR2 SVGEGT. The CDR3 sequence is 14 residues long. Trimming took off 6 bases at V and 4 bases at J, with 15 bases between the two ends. Multiplex touch-down PCR with TRB-A/B primers amplified rearranged V-D-J TRB sequences. TCRdb re-called the multiplex PCR reads through MiXCR, storing one row per CDR3 protein. This table has about 13,000 distinct CDR3 sequences, roughly 25% appearing once. TCR beta rearrangements were amplified from peripheral blood genomic DNA. Findings and limits, study-wide: No conclusions about immunological memory after chemotherapy can be drawn from the repertoire data. Median generation probability rose over the chemotherapy interval in each cancer cohort, suggesting rebound thymic output. Age-matched healthy donors had significantly more diverse, less clonal blood TCR repertoires than untreated cancer patients.

Specimen: blood. The clonotype was recovered from a human donor in good health. The chain recombines TRBV6-2 or TRBV6-3 with TRBJ2-5; D not resolved. The CDR3 protein is CASSTGPRGETQYF. DNA for the CDR3: TGTGCCAGCAGCACGGGCCCGAGAGGAGAGACCCAGTACTTC.